This is a list of T cell receptor beta chains from one sample in a study of blood T cell repertoires in COVID-19. Method: immunoSEQ multiplex PCR; TCRdb's copy keeps in-frame clones and lacks some. Here the sample spans about 230,000 clones, 83% being singletons. Sample: peripheral blood. The receptors here all came from a woman aged 25 to 39 with COVID-19, enrolled during active disease. The CDR3 runs from the conserved cysteine through the conserved F or W. The order of the fields is J gene, V gene, D gene, clone size, CDR3 DNA, CDR3 protein. A D gene is named only where the DNA matches it firmly. Some rows have no size entry. The others give once, few or many, or a class for an expanded clone.

TRBJ2-1 TRBV27 - - TGTGCCAGCAGTTTGTCGGGACTCCACAATGAGCAGTTCTTC CASSLSGLHNEQFF
TRBJ2-7 TRBV19 TRBD1 - TGTGCCAGTAGTGTGGGACAGGCCAACTCCTACGAGCAGTACTTC CASSVGQANSYEQYF
TRBJ2-3 TRBV27 TRBD1 - TGTGCCAGCAGTCCCTGGACAGGGCCGCAGTATTTT CASSPWTGPQYF
TRBJ2-1 TRBV9 TRBD1 - TGTGCCAGCAGCGTAGATGTGAGGGGGCGGTGGGATGAGCAGTTCTTC CASSVDVRGRWDEQFF
TRBJ2-5 TRBV15 TRBD2 - TGTGCCACCAGCAGAGTCGCCGGACTAGCGGGGGGGCAAGAGACCCAGTACTTC CATSRVAGLAGGQETQYF
TRBJ2-7 TRBV15 - - TGTGCCACCAGCAGAGATGCCGGCTACGAGCAGTACTTC CATSRDAGYEQYF
TRBJ2-5 TRBV7-2 TRBD2 - TGTGCCAGCAGCTTAGAAGTGGGGGGGACGGAGACCCAGTACTTC CASSLEVGGTETQYF
TRBJ1-1 TRBV12-3/TRBV12-4 - - TGTGCCAGCAGTTCAACCCTCTCGGGTGAAGCTTTCTTT CASSSTLSGEAFF
TRBJ2-2 TRBV6-5 TRBD2 - TGTGCCAGCAGAAAAGCGGGGGCGCGCGGGGAGCTGTTTTTT CASRKAGARGELFF
TRBJ1-2 TRBV28 - - TGTGCCAGCAGTTTATTGCGGACAGCCTATGGCTACACCTTC CASSLLRTAYGYTF
TRBJ2-3 TRBV6-4 TRBD2 - TGTGCCAGCAAGGCGGGGGAGAACACAGATACGCAGTATTTT CASKAGENTDTQYF
TRBJ1-5 TRBV23-1 - - TGCGCCAGCAGTCAACAGACGCGGGGGCGAATTCAGCCCCAGCATTTT CASSQQTRGRIQPQHF
TRBJ1-2 TRBV6-1 - - TGTGCCAGCAGTGGAACCCGTCCAGATACCAACTATGGCTACACCTTC CASSGTRPDTNYGYTF
TRBJ2-7 TRBV7-9 TRBD1 few TGTGCCAGCAGCTCCGTCCGGGACAGAACTTACGAGCAGTACTTC CASSSVRDRTYEQYF
TRBJ1-2 TRBV24-1 - few TGTGCCACCAGTGCCGGGGCTAACTATGGCTACACCTTC CATSAGANYGYTF
TRBJ2-3 TRBV27 - - TGTGCCAGCAGTTTGTGGGGGCCTAGCACAGATACGCAGTATTTT CASSLWGPSTDTQYF
TRBJ2-3 TRBV15 TRBD1 - TGTGCCACCAGCTCGGACAGGGCAGATACGCAGTATTTT CATSSDRADTQYF
TRBJ2-5 TRBV24-1 - - TGTGCCACCAGTGATTCTCAAGAGACCCAGTACTTC CATSDSQETQYF
TRBJ2-5 TRBV9 TRBD2 - TGTGCCAGCAGCGTAGAACCAGCGGGACCCGAGACCCAGTACTTC CASSVEPAGPETQYF
TRBJ2-1 TRBV6-5 TRBD2 - TGTGCCAGCATTCGGACTAGCGGGGGATCTAATGAGCAGTTCTTC CASIRTSGGSNEQFF
TRBJ1-5 TRBV7-2 - - TGTGCCAGCAGCTTAACCAGTTACAATCAGCCCCAGCATTTT CASSLTSYNQPQHF
TRBJ1-2 TRBV7-2 - - TGTGCCAGCAGCTCTGGGGCAGGGTATGGCTACACCTTC CASSSGAGYGYTF
TRBJ2-3 TRBV18 TRBD1 - TGTGCCAGCTCACCCGGGACAGGGAGAAAAGATACGCAGTATTTT CASSPGTGRKDTQYF
TRBJ1-1 TRBV7-9 TRBD1 - TGTGCCAGCAGCTGGGACAGTTTGAACACTGAAGCTTTCTTT CASSWDSLNTEAFF
TRBJ1-5 TRBV15 - - TGTGCCACCAGCAAGGGGGATCATGGCAGGGGAAATCAGCCCCAGCATTTT CATSKGDHGRGNQPQHF
TRBJ1-3 TRBV20-1 - - TGCAGTGCTAGTCCTCACTTACAGGGAGTCGGAAACACCATATATTTT CSASPHLQGVGNTIYF
TRBJ2-2 TRBV6-5 TRBD2 once TGTGCCAGCAGTACACCGACTAGCGCGGCCGGGGAGCTGTTTTTT CASSTPTSAAGELFF
TRBJ1-1 TRBV19 - - TGTGCCAGTAGTATTTCGGACTCGGGCACTGAAGCTTTCTTT CASSISDSGTEAFF
TRBJ2-7 TRBV6-6 TRBD1 - TGTGCCAGCAGGACCCCGGGACAGGGGACGTGGCAGTACTTC CASRTPGQGTWQYF
TRBJ2-5 TRBV5-1 TRBD1 - TGCGCCAGCAGCTCCACAGGGGGCGCCTTTGAAGAGACCCAGTACTTC CASSSTGGAFEETQYF
TRBJ2-2 TRBV10-3 TRBD2 - TGTGCCATCAGTGAGACGGGACTAGCGGGAGGCGGGACCGGGGAGCTGTTTTTT CAISETGLAGGGTGELFF
TRBJ2-1 TRBV7-3 TRBD1 once TGTGCCAGCAGTTTGGACAGGGGAGATGAGCAGTTCTTC CASSLDRGDEQFF
TRBJ2-3 TRBV15 TRBD2 - TGTGCCATAGGGACTAGCGGGAGGGCAGATACGCAGTATTTT CAIGTSGRADTQYF
TRBJ2-1 TRBV7-9 - - TGTGCCAGCAGCTTAGCGTCCGGGAATGAGCAGTTCTTC CASSLASGNEQFF
TRBJ1-1 TRBV19 TRBD1 - TGTGCCACCGGGGACAGGAACACTGAAGCTTTCTTT CATGDRNTEAFF
TRBJ1-2 TRBV5-4 TRBD1 - TGTGCCAGCAGCAACCCAAGGTGGCAGGGGGAGAGGTATGGCTACACCTTC CASSNPRWQGERYGYTF
TRBJ1-5 TRBV19 TRBD1 - TGTGCCAGTAGGCAGGACAGGGGTAGCAATCAGCCCCAGCATTTT CASRQDRGSNQPQHF
TRBJ2-2 TRBV27 - - TGTGCCAGCAGTTGGGACTTCACCGGGGAGCTGTTTTTT CASSWDFTGELFF